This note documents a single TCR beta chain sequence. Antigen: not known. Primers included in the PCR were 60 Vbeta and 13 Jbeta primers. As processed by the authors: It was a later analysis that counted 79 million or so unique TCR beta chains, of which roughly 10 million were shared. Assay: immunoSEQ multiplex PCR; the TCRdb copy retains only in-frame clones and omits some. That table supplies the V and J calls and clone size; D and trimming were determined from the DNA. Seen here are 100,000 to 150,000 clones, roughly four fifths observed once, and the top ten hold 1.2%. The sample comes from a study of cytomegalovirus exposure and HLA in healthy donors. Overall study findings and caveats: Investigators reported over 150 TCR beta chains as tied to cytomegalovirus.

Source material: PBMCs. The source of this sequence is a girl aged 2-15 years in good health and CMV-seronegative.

CDR3 in amino acids: CASSRLAGAYNEQFF. The CDR3, as DNA: TGTGCCAGCAGCAGATTAGCGGGAGCCTACAATGAGCAGTTCTTC. The rearrangement joins TRBV7-6 to TRBJ2-1; 9 positions match TRBD2. The CDR3 length is 15 residues. J gave up 2 bases and V 5 bases, and 4 bases lay outside the gene matches. Germline V gene sequence: CDR1 SGHVS, CDR2 FNYEAQ.